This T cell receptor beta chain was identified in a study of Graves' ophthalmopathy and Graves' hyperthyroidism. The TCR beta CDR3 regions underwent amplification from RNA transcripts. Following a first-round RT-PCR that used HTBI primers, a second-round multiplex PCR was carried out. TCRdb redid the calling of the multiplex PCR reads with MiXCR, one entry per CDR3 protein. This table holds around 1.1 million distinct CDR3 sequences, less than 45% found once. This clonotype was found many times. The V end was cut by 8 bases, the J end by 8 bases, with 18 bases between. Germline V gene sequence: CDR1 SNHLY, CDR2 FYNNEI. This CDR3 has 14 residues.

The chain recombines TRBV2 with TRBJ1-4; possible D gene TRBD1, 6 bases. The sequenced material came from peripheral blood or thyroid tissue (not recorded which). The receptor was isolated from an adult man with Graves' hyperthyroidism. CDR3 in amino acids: CASLQSWGGEKLFF. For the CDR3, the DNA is TGTGCCAGCCTACAAAGTTGGGGGGGCGAAAAACTGTTTTTT. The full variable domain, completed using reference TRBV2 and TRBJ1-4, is EPEVTQTPSHQVTQMGQEVILRCVPISNHLYFYWYRQILGQKVEFLVSFYNNEISEKSEIFDDQFSVERPDGSNFTLKIRSTKLEDSAMYFCASLQSWGGEKLFFGSGTQLSVL.